The 17 T cell receptor beta chains reported below all come from one sample, sequenced in a study of Ad26.COV2.S vaccination and SARS-CoV-2 variants. Sequencing used immunoSEQ multiplex PCR; TCRdb keeps in-frame clones, though not all of them. The table includes about 320,000 clones, around four fifths detected once. Treatment defined: 15 to 20 received Ad26.COV2.S at low or high dose, single or two shots; a few received placebo; per-sample allocation not given. Specimens were obtained on day 63 following the first vaccine or placebo injection. The source material was peripheral blood, sampled in a trial of Ad26.COV2.S vaccine versus placebo. These receptors all stem from a person aged 18-60 years who received the Ad26.COV2.S COVID-19 vaccine or a placebo.

This clone has only a few counts. This rearrangement joins TRBV7-8 to TRBJ1-6; the match to TRBD1 covers 12 bases. The V gene end was trimmed by 6 bases and the J gene end by 7 bases; junction bases not matched to a gene: 7. CDR3 size: 16 residues. Germline V CDR1 and CDR2: SGHVS, FQNEAQ. Here the CDR3 reads CASRYGDRGRNSPLHF. The CDR3 DNA reads TGTGCCAGCAGATACGGGGACAGGGGGCGGAATTCACCCCTCCACTTT.

The chain uses TRBV5-1 and TRBJ2-7; 7 nucleotides line up with TRBD1. Germline V CDR1 and CDR2: SGHRS, YFSETQ. V lost 3 bases to trimming and J lost 6 bases; unmatched junction nucleotides: 6. This CDR3 has 13 amino acids. DNA for the CDR3: TGCGCCAGCAGCTCAGGGACAGTAGGCGAGCAGTACTTC. Translation gives CASSSGTVGEQYF.

The chain links TRBV11-2 to TRBJ2-7; TRBD1 agrees at 7 bases. In germline, CDR1 is SGHAT, CDR2 FQNNGV. The CDR3 is 12 amino acids. Unmatched junction bases numbered 4, after V lost 6 bases and J lost 5 bases. CDR3 sequence (DNA): TGTGCCAGCAGTCTTGACAGGGACGAGCAGTACTTC. Residues: CASSLDRDEQYF.

The chain has TRBV7-3 and TRBJ2-2; D not resolved. CDR1 and CDR2 (germline): SGHTA, FQGTGA. CDR3 length: 14 amino acids. Trimming shortened V by 3 bases and J by 3 bases, and 8 bases separated the two germline ends. In DNA, the CDR3 is TGTGCCAGCAGCTTGGGGTTGTACACCGGGGAGCTGTTTTTT. Encoded protein: CASSLGLYTGELFF. Looking up the rest from reference TRBV7-3 and TRBJ2-2 gives the full variable domain: GAGVSQTPSNKVTEKGKYVELRCDPISGHTALYWYRQSLGQGPEFLIYFQGTGAADDSGLPNDRFFAVRPEGSVSTLKIQRTERGDSAVYLCASSLGLYTGELFFGEGSRLTVL.

The rearrangement joins TRBV11-1 to TRBJ1-4, with D uncertain. Germline V gene sequence: CDR1 SGHAT, CDR2 FQDESV (reference sequence). The CDR3 consists of 14 residues. Between the trimmed V and J ends, which lost 5 bases and 0 bases, there was a span of 7 bases. CDR3 region: CASSEFATNEKLFF. The CDR3 DNA sequence: TGTGCCAGCAGCGAGTTTGCAACTAATGAAAAACTGTTTTTT.

The chain links TRBV27 to TRBJ2-1; the D is unclear. Trimming removed 2 bases from V and 10 bases from J, with 15 bases in between. This CDR3 comprises 14 residues. Germline CDR1 and CDR2: MNHEY and SMNVEV (reference sequence). CDR3 coding DNA: TGTGCCAGCAGTTTAATGGGTCGACTTGGGGAGCAGTTCTTC. Translated, it gives CASSLMGRLGEQFF.

V gene TRBV7-2 combines with J gene TRBJ2-7; no clear D gene. This CDR3 is 13 amino acids long. Germline-derived CDR1 and CDR2 are SGHTA and FQGNSA. V lost 5 bases and J 3 bases, leaving 11 bases between the germline ends. The CDR3 sequence: CASSPRSGYEQYF. The CDR3 nucleotides read TGTGCCAGCAGCCCCCGCTCCGGCTACGAGCAGTACTTC.

This rearrangement joins TRBV9 to TRBJ2-6; D is unresolved. Trimming stripped 0 bases from V and 8 bases from J, with 12 bases between. The CDR3 extends over 15 amino acids. The germline V gene has CDR1 SGDLS and CDR2 YYNGEE. The CDR3 region is CASSVGAVFTNVLTF. CDR3 DNA sequence: TGTGCCAGCAGCGTAGGGGCGGTCTTCACCAACGTCCTGACTTTC.

This rearrangement joins TRBV28 to TRBJ2-5; D unclear. V lost 2 bases to trimming and J lost 5 bases, with 15 bases between them. Germline V gene sequence: CDR1 MDHEN, CDR2 SYDVKM. The CDR3 runs 15 residues. The CDR3 loop reads CASSLSRVQKETQYF. In DNA form, the CDR3 reads TGTGCCAGCAGTTTAAGCAGAGTTCAGAAGGAGACCCAGTACTTC.

The chain uses TRBV3-1 (or the pseudogene TRBV3-2) and TRBJ2-1, with 10 bases aligning to TRBD2. V lost 3 bases to trimming and J lost 4 bases; unmatched junction nucleotides: 6. CDR3 size: 16 residues. CDR1 and CDR2 from the germline V gene are LGHDT and YNNKEL (reference sequence). The CDR3 bases are TGTGCCAGCAGCCAGCGGGGTAGCGGGGGGTACAATGAGCAGTTCTTC. This translates into CASSQRGSGGYNEQFF.

The chain is built from TRBV5-1 and TRBJ1-1; 8 bases map to TRBD1. The J segment lost 0 bases and the V segment lost 5 bases, leaving 9 bases of the junction unmatched. This CDR3 comprises 16 residues. Germline assignment: CDR1 SGHRS and CDR2 YFSETQ. The CDR3 region is CASSYEPTGVNTEAFF. The CDR3 DNA reads as TGCGCCAGCAGTTATGAGCCGACAGGGGTGAACACTGAAGCTTTCTTT.

This clone has just one count. The chain employs TRBV6-5 and TRBJ2-7, with D perhaps TRBD1 (5 bases). CDR1 and CDR2 (germline): MNHEY, SVGAGI. This CDR3 region has 15 residues. V dropped 6 bases and J dropped 2 bases, with 17 bases sitting between them. This CDR3 is CASSQQAGPTYEQYF. DNA of the CDR3: TGTGCCAGCAGCCAACAGGCAGGGCCAACCTACGAGCAGTACTTC.

In this sample, this clone turned up a few times. Because the CDR3 is missing its conserved closing phenylalanine or tryptophan, this is likely a read error. The DNA is omitted, as the CDR3 cannot be located on it reliably, and the CDR3 follows TCRdb's listing. This rearrangement joins TRBV28 to TRBJ2-7. The CDR3 is 9 residues long, ends included. Germline CDR1 is MDHEN and CDR2 is SYDVKM. The CDR3: CASSPGALL.

The rearrangement uses TRBV11-2 and TRBJ2-3; 10 nucleotides line up with TRBD2. V shed 1 base, J shed 5 bases, and the junction held 9 bases outside the gene matches. The germline V gene encodes CDR1 SGHAT and CDR2 FQNNGV. The CDR3 runs 17 residues. The CDR3 protein is CASSLGLGLAGEDTQYF. Written as DNA, the CDR3 is TGTGCCAGCAGCTTAGGTCTCGGCCTAGCGGGGGAAGATACGCAGTATTTT.

The genes are TRBV7-9 and TRBJ2-4, with D possibly being TRBD2 (6 bases). Germline V gene lookup returns CDR1 SEHNR and CDR2 FQNEAQ (reference sequence). V was clipped by 10 bases and J by 0 bases, with 13 bases between them. The CDR3 length is 14 residues. The CDR3 DNA reads TGTGCCACCTCATGGAGGGGAGCCAAAAACATTCAGTACTTC. Translating it yields CATSWRGAKNIQYF.

The CDR3 nucleotides are TGTGCCAGCAGCCAAGACCCGCGCGGGGGTACGAATGAGCAGTTCTTC. The encoded protein is CASSQDPRGGTNEQFF. The J gene is TRBJ2-1, the V gene TRBV3-1 (or the pseudogene TRBV3-2), with 7 bases identical to TRBD2. Per germline, CDR1 LGHDT and CDR2 YNNKEL (reference sequence). Trimming took 0 bases from V and 7 from J; bases not matched to a gene: 9. CDR3 size: 16 residues.

CDR3 coding DNA: TGTGCCAGCAGTTTGGGTACGGGGACTAGCACAGATACGCAGTATTTT. Its translation: CASSLGTGTSTDTQYF. V gene TRBV28 combines with J gene TRBJ2-3, with D tentatively TRBD2 (6 bases). V was cut by 3 bases and J by 0 bases, with 13 bases left in between. Germline lookup yields CDR1 MDHEN and CDR2 SYDVKM. The CDR3 runs 16 residues.